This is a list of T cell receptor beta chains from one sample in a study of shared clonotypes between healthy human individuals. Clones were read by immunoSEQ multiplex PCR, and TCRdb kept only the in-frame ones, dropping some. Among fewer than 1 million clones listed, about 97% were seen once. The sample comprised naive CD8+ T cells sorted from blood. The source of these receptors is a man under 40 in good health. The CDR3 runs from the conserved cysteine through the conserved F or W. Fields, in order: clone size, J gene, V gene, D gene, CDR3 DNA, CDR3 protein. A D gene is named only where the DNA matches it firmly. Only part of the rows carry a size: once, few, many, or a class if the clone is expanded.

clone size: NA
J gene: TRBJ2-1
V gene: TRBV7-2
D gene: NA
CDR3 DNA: TGTGCCAGCAGCCACTCGGGACTCTACAATGAGCAGTTCTTC
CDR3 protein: CASSHSGLYNEQFF

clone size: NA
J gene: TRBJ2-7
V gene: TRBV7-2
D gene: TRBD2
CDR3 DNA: TGTGCCAGCAGCTTGGGGACTAGCGGGATCTCCTACGAGCAGTACTTC
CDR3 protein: CASSLGTSGISYEQYF

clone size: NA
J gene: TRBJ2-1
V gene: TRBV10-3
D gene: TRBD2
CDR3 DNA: TGTGCCATCAGTGAGGTGACTAGCGGTGACAATGAGCAGTTCTTC
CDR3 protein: CAISEVTSGDNEQFF

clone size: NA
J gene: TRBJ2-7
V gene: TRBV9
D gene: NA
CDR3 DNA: TGTGCCAGCAGCCCATGGGGGCCCGAGGACCCCTACGAGCAGTACTTC
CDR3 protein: CASSPWGPEDPYEQYF

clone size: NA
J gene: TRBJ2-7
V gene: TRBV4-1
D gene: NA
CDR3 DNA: TGCGCCAGCAGCCAAGCACAGCGCTCCTACGAGCAGTACTTC
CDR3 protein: CASSQAQRSYEQYF

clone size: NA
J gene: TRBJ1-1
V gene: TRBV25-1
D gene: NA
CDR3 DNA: TGTGCCAGCAGCTTAGCCGGAAACACTGAAGCTTTCTTT
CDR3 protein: CASSLAGNTEAFF

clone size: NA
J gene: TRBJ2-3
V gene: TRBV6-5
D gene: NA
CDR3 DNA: TGTGCCAGCAGTTACGACATTAGCACAGATACGCAGTATTTT
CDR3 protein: CASSYDISTDTQYF

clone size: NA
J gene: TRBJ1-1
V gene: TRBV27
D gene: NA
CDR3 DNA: TGTGCCAGCACGGGAGGTATGAACACTGAAGCTTTCTTT
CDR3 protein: CASTGGMNTEAFF

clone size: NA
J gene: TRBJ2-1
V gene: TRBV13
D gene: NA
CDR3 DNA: TGTGCCAGCAGCTTACGCGTCGGGATCTATGGTGATGAGCAGTTCTTC
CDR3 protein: CASSLRVGIYGDEQFF

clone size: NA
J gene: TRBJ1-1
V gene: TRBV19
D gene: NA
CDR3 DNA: TGTGCCAGTAGTATAAGACCCCCGGGGACGGGGAACACTGAAGCTTTCTTT
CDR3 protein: CASSIRPPGTGNTEAFF

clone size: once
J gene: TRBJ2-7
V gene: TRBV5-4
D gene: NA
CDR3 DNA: TGTGCCAGCAGCTTGGCCGAGGGGATCTACGAGCAGTACTTC
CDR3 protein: CASSLAEGIYEQYF

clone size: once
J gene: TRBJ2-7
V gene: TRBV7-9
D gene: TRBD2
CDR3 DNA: TGTGCCAGCAGCTTAGTAGCGGGAGGGCCCTCTGGCGAGCAGTACTTC
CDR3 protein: CASSLVAGGPSGEQYF

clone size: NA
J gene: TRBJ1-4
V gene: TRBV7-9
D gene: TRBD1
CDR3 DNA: TGTGCCAGCAGATCGACAGGGTCCTTCCGGGGTGAAAAACTGTTTTTT
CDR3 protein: CASRSTGSFRGEKLFF

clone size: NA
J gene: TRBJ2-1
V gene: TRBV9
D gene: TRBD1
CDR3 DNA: TGTGCCAGCAGCGGGACAGGGCTTGTCAATGAGCAGTTCTTC
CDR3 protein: CASSGTGLVNEQFF

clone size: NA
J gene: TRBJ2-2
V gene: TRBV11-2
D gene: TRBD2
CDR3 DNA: TGTGCCAGCAGCTTAGATCCCCCTAGCGGGATATCCGGGGAGCTGTTTTTT
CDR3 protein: CASSLDPPSGISGELFF

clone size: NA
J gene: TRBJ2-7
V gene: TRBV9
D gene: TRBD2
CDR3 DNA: TGTGCCAGCAGCGTAGGAGCGGGAAGGGGTGAGCAGTACTTC
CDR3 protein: CASSVGAGRGEQYF

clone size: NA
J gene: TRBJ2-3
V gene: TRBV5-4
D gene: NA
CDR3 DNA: TGTGCCAGCAGCTTGGTTGGCGGCGACACAGATACGCAGTATTTT
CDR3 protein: CASSLVGGDTDTQYF

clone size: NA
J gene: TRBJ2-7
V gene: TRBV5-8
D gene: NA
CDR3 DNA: TGTGCCAGCAGCCTCCGGGACAAGAGCTCCTACGAGCAGTACTTC
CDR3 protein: CASSLRDKSSYEQYF

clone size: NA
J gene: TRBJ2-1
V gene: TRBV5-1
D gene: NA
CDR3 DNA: TGCGCCAGCAGAGAAGATTCCTACAATGAGCAGTTCTTC
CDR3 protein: CASREDSYNEQFF

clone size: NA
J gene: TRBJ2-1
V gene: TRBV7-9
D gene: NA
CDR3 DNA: TGTGCCACCCTATCCACGGGAAACTCCTACAATGAGCAGTTCTTC
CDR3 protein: CATLSTGNSYNEQFF

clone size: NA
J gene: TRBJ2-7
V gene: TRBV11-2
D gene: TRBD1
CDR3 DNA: TGTGCCAGCAGCATACACTCCGGGACAGGAGCATACGAGCAGTACTTC
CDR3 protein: CASSIHSGTGAYEQYF

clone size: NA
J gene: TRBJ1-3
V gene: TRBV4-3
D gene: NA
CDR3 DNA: TGCGCCAGCAGCCAATCTTTTAGGTCTGGAAACACCATATATTTT
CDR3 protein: CASSQSFRSGNTIYF

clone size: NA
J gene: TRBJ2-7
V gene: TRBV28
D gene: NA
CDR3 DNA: TGTGCCAGCAGTTCATGGGACTTGACAGGGTTTTCCTACGAGCAGTACTTC
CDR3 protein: CASSSWDLTGFSYEQYF

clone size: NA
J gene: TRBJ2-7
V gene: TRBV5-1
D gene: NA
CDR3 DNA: TGCGCCAGCAGCTGGGGGGACAGCCTCTACGAGCAGTACTTC
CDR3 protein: CASSWGDSLYEQYF

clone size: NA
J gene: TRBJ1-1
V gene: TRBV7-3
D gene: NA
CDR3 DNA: TGTGCCAGCAGCGAATTGGGGGGCTCCACTGAAGCTTTCTTT
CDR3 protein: CASSELGGSTEAFF

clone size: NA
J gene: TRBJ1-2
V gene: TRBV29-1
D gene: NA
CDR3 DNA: TGCAGCGTCAACGATAGAGCTTGGGGCTACACCTTC
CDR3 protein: CSVNDRAWGYTF